Listed below are T cell receptor beta chains from one sample, sequenced in a study of cytomegalovirus exposure and HLA in healthy donors. The method was immunoSEQ multiplex PCR; TCRdb's version includes in-frame clones alone and lacks a portion of them. The data hold around 140,000 clones, with around 78% observed a single time. The sequenced material came from PBMCs. These receptors were collected from a man between 35 and 55 years old in good health and CMV-seronegative. Each CDR3 is given with its conserved first and last residue. D genes are given only for firm matches. The size field is filled for only some rows; it gives once, few, many or a size class.

.	TRBV10-3	TRBJ2-7	.	TGTGCCATCAGTCCAGAATCCTACGAGCAGTACTTC	CAISPESYEQYF
.	TRBV6-1	TRBJ2-2	.	TGTGCCAGCAGTGAGCGACAGGACTTTTACACCGGGGAGCTGTTTTTT	CASSERQDFYTGELFF
.	TRBV9	TRBJ2-1	TRBD2	TGTGCCAGCAGCGTATTGGGACTAGCGGGAGTGGGTGAGCAGTTCTTC	CASSVLGLAGVGEQFF
.	TRBV6-9	TRBJ2-3	TRBD2	TGTGCCAGCAGCCCTCCAGGGGGTCTAGCGGGAGGACGACCTGATACGCAGTATTTT	CASSPPGGLAGGRPDTQYF
.	TRBV19	TRBJ1-1	TRBD1	TGTGCCAGTAGTATAGTTATGGGACAGTTGAACACTGAAGCTTTCTTT	CASSIVMGQLNTEAFF
.	TRBV6-6	TRBJ1-2	.	TGTGCCAGCAGTTACTCTGGGGGGTCTTCTGGCTACACCTTC	CASSYSGGSSGYTF
.	TRBV7-9	TRBJ2-7	TRBD2	TGTTCCAGCAGCTTCTGGACTAGCGGTATACCCTACGAGCAGTACTTC	CSSSFWTSGIPYEQYF
.	TRBV10-3	TRBJ2-7	TRBD2	TGTGCCATCAGTGGAGGACTAGCGGAACACTACGAGCAGTACTTC	CAISGGLAEHYEQYF
.	TRBV5-4	TRBJ2-7	TRBD2	TGTGCCAGCCAGCGGGATTACTCCTACGAGCAGTACTTC	CASQRDYSYEQYF
.	TRBV19	TRBJ2-7	.	TGTGCCAGTAGTGATAGCTACGAGCAGTACTTC	CASSDSYEQYF
.	TRBV4-3	TRBJ1-4	TRBD1	TGCGCCAGCAGCCTCTTTTCAGGGGGGACTGAAAAACTGTTTTTT	CASSLFSGGTEKLFF
.	TRBV11-2	TRBJ2-7	TRBD2	TGTGCCAGCAGCTTCCCTGGACTAGCGGGACGCCCGTACGAGCAGTACTTC	CASSFPGLAGRPYEQYF
.	TRBV19	TRBJ1-1	TRBD1	TGTGCCAGTAGTACGTGGACAGGGGGCACTGAAGCTTTCTTT	CASSTWTGGTEAFF
few	TRBV19	TRBJ1-1	.	TGTGCCAGTAGTATACAGGGATCGAACACTGAAGCTTTCTTT	CASSIQGSNTEAFF
.	TRBV27	TRBJ1-2	TRBD1	TGTGCCAGCAGTTTTGACTGGACAGGGGAGGATGGCTACACCTTC	CASSFDWTGEDGYTF
.	TRBV4-3	TRBJ2-7	.	TGCGCCAGCAGCCAAGGAGCGGGCTCCTACGAGCAGTACTTC	CASSQGAGSYEQYF
.	TRBV7-7	TRBJ2-1	TRBD2	TGTGCTAGCAGCTTAGGACTAGCTTCCTACAATGAGCAGTTCTTC	CASSLGLASYNEQFF
.	TRBV2	TRBJ2-7	.	TGTGCCAGCAGTGAAATGGCCAGGACAGACCCCTACGAGCAGTACTTC	CASSEMARTDPYEQYF
.	TRBV19	TRBJ2-6	.	TGTGCCAGTAGTATCTTATATGGGGCCAACGTCCTGACTTTC	CASSILYGANVLTF
.	TRBV7-9	TRBJ2-1	TRBD2	TGTGCCAGCAGCCCCCCCGTGCTAGCGGGGAACAATGAGCAGTTCTTC	CASSPPVLAGNNEQFF
once	TRBV7-2	TRBJ2-3	TRBD2	TGTGCCAGCAGCCCTTGGGCCGGGACTAGTGATTCCACAGATACGCAGTATTTT	CASSPWAGTSDSTDTQYF
.	TRBV2	TRBJ2-7	.	TGTGCCAGCAGTGAAGGGGGCAGGGGACACGAGCAGTACTTC	CASSEGGRGHEQYF
.	TRBV5-8	TRBJ1-5	TRBD1	TGTGCCAGCCTAGGACAGGGGGATCAGCCCCAGCATTTT	CASLGQGDQPQHF
.	TRBV4-1	TRBJ1-2	TRBD1	TGCGCCAGCAGCTCCGGGACAGGCCGATTTGGCTACACCTTC	CASSSGTGRFGYTF
.	TRBV2	TRBJ1-1	.	TGTGCCAGCAGTGAACGGGTCAGGGGAACTGAAGCTTTCTTT	CASSERVRGTEAFF
.	TRBV29-1	TRBJ2-7	TRBD2	TGCAGCGTTGGTCGAAGCGGGGGGTACGAGCAGTACTTC	CSVGRSGGYEQYF
.	TRBV7-8	TRBJ2-2	.	TGTGCCAGCAGCTGGCCATACACCGGGGAGCTGTTTTTT	CASSWPYTGELFF
.	TRBV9	TRBJ2-7	TRBD1	TGTGCCAGCAGCGCCGGACAGGGTAGCGAGCAGTACTTC	CASSAGQGSEQYF
.	TRBV5-4	TRBJ2-3	.	TGTGCCAGCAGCTTGGGCCTGGGGGCAAGGACAGATACGCAGTATTTT	CASSLGLGARTDTQYF
.	TRBV13	TRBJ2-3	TRBD1	TGTGCCAGCAGCCCTGGACAGGGGTTGGCAGATACGCAGTATTTT	CASSPGQGLADTQYF
.	TRBV11-2	TRBJ2-7	TRBD2	TGTGCCAGCAGCCCCCGGACTAGCCTCCTCTCCTACGAGCAGTACTTC	CASSPRTSLLSYEQYF
.	TRBV7-7	TRBJ2-2	TRBD1	TGTGCTAGCAGCTTAGGGGGGACCGGGACAGGTTCATTAAACACCGGGGAGCTGTTTTTT	CASSLGGTGTGSLNTGELFF
once	TRBV7-2	TRBJ2-1	TRBD2	TGTGCCAGCAGCTTAGAGCGACTAGCGTCCTACAATGAGCAGTTCTTC	CASSLERLASYNEQFF
.	TRBV27	TRBJ2-7	.	TGTGCCAGCAGTTACGACAGCGCCTACGAGCAGTACTTC	CASSYDSAYEQYF
.	TRBV9	TRBJ2-7	.	TGTGCCAGCAGCGCCAGCGCTAGTCAGGGGGGATTCTACGAGCAGTACTTC	CASSASASQGGFYEQYF
.	TRBV28	TRBJ1-3	.	TGTGCCAGCAGTTTACTTCCGACAGGCTCTGGAAACACCATATATTTT	CASSLLPTGSGNTIYF
.	TRBV7-9	TRBJ2-2	.	TGTGCCAGCAGCTTATGGAGGGGGGGGAACACCGGGGAGCTGTTTTTT	CASSLWRGGNTGELFF
once	TRBV21-1	TRBJ1-4	.	TGTGCCAGCTCTATCCCGGGGGGGGAAAGGCCCCAGAAGAATAATGAAAAACTGTTTTTT	CASSIPGGERPQKNNEKLFF
once	TRBV5-8	TRBJ2-7	.	TGTGCCAGCAGCTTGGCCCCGCGGGTCTTCGAGCAGTACTTC	CASSLAPRVFEQYF
.	TRBV27	TRBJ2-1	TRBD1	TGTGCCAGCAGTTACCTCGACAGGGTGTCCTACAATGAGCAGTTCTTC	CASSYLDRVSYNEQFF
.	TRBV11-1	TRBJ2-7	TRBD1	TGTGCCAGCAGCATTCCGGGACAGGGTGCCTACGAGCAGTACTTC	CASSIPGQGAYEQYF
.	TRBV14	TRBJ2-1	TRBD1	TGTGCCAGCAGCGGTCGAGGACAGGACAATGAGCAGTTCTTC	CASSGRGQDNEQFF